The clone carrying this TCR beta chain was counted at least ten times. This sample stems from a study of CD8 T cells in ankylosing spondylitis. TCRdb reanalysed the 5' RACE reads using MiXCR and keeps one entry per CDR3 protein. Of tens of thousands of distinct CDR3 sequences listed, over 3.5% are singletons. From germline, CDR1 is SGDLS and CDR2 YYNGEE. This CDR3 is built from 13 residues. J gave up 6 bases and V 5 bases, and 8 bases lay outside the gene matches. Sequenced material: blood, either unsorted or a sorted T cell fraction (not recorded which). The receptor's source is a female donor with ankylosing spondylitis or in good health (not recorded which). The chain recombines TRBV9 with TRBJ2-7; 7 positions match TRBD1. The CDR3 reads CASSDQGVGEQYF. CDR3 nucleotide sequence: TGTGCCAGCAGTGACCAGGGGGTCGGCGAGCAGTACTTC.